This T cell receptor (beta chain) emerged from a study of T-cell reconstitution after alpha-beta-depleted transplantation in children. Study outcomes and limitations: The study traced high day-60 TCRbeta diversity in some patients to surviving recipient T cells and thymic progenitors. One year after transplant, T-cell counts and diversity came mostly from newly produced T cells. At around two months after transplant, the alpha-beta T cells were reportedly derived from several hundred expanded clones that came from non-depleted graft cells.

As concerns this clonotype: Its antigen is unidentified.

CDR1 and CDR2 from the germline V gene are SQVTM and ANQGSEA. Trimming took 5 bases from V and 3 from J; bases not matched to a gene: 7. The CDR3 has 15 amino acids. A TCRbeta library incorporating unique molecular identifiers was prepared. TCRdb redid the calling of the PCR reads with MiXCR, one entry per CDR3 protein. The sample consists of 200,000 to 300,000 distinct CDR3 sequences, about 26% of them appearing once. This receptor was identified in a girl aged 2 to 9 with Fanconi anemia, due to receive a stem cell transplant. This chain uses TRBV29-1 with TRBJ2-2; 9 nucleotides align to TRBD1. Sequencing was performed on PBMCs, taken before TCRalphabeta/CD19-depleted stem cell transplant. In DNA, the CDR3 is TGCAGCGTTAGTTCCGGGACAGGGTACACCGGGGAGCTGTTTTTT. Protein sequence: CSVSSGTGYTGELFF.